This TCR beta chain emerged from a study of T cells in localized non-small cell lung cancer. Study-level findings and limits: Longer overall survival was associated with a higher density of T cells in the blood.

The CDR3 length is 15 residues. Germline CDR1 is SGHRS and CDR2 is YFSETQ. The J segment lost 4 bases and the V segment lost 4 bases, leaving 1 base of the junction unmatched. The protocol was immunoSEQ multiplex PCR, while the TCRdb copy is restricted to in-frame clones and leaves out a portion. The repertoire holds around 29,000 clones, approximately 92% seen once, with about 4% in the top ten. A remark on this clone: The target antigen is unknown.

The TCR was taken from a woman aged 40-69 years with stage III lung adenocarcinoma. The chain recombines TRBV5-1 with TRBJ2-1; 14 positions match TRBD2. The material was peripheral blood mononuclear cells, obtained before any cancer treatment. The CDR3 sequence: CASSGLAGGYNEQFF. The CDR3 DNA reads TGCGCCAGCAGCGGACTAGCGGGGGGATACAATGAGCAGTTCTTC.